This T cell receptor beta chain was profiled in a study of shared clonotypes between healthy human individuals. Study results and caveats: The researchers took only blood, and tissue repertoires probably look different. Clonotype sharing among donors likely depends on sequencing depth. Non-shared clonotypes had lower generation probabilities than those shared by all four donors.

To note about this clone: Its antigen is not known. The sample holds other DNA sequences that translate to the same CDR3.

V was trimmed by 3 bases and J by 1 base, leaving 6 bases between them. This CDR3 has 13 amino acids. Germline V CDR1 and CDR2: MNHEY, SMNVEV (reference sequence). An approximately 200 ng quantity of DNA, around 30,000 T cell genomes, went into the sorted-subset replicate PCRs. Sequencing was performed with immunoSEQ multiplex PCR; in TCRdb, only in-frame clones are kept and a portion is missing. The profile shows approximately 640,000 clones, less than 95% of them singletons. This receptor was taken from a man aged 18 to 30 in good health. Some clones in this sample may be carry-over from other donors' samples. Sequenced: memory CD8+ T cells from PBMCs. Noted subset: CD45RO+ cells pooled with CCR7-negative TemRA cells. This chain links TRBV27 with TRBJ1-1; D gene unclear. The CDR3 DNA follows: TGTGCCAGCAGTTTTTCAGAGAACACTGAAGCTTTCTTT. Protein: CASSFSENTEAFF.